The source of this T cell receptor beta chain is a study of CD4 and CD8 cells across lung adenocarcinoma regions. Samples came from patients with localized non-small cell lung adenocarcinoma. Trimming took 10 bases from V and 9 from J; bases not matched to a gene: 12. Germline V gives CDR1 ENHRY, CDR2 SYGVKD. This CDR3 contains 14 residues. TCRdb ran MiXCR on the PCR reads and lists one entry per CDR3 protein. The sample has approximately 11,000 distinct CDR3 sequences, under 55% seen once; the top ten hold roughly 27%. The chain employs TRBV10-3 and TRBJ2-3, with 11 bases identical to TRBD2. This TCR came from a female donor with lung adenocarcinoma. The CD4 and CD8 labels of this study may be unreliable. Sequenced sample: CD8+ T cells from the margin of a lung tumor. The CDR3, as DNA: TGTGCCACCAAACTAGCGGGGGACAAAGAGACGCAGTATTTT. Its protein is CATKLAGDKETQYF.